This entry concerns a single T cell receptor (beta chain). No antigen is known for it. This sample is drawn from a study of cytomegalovirus exposure and HLA in healthy donors. Study outcomes and limitations: That first-cohort TCR clusters tended to co-occur in the 95 to 150 validation repertoires was found in a later analysis. A list of 150 to 200 TCR beta chains associated with cytomegalovirus was given. Reportedly, cytomegalovirus status was diagnosed with high sensitivity and specificity.

The repertoire was sequenced with immunoSEQ multiplex PCR; TCRdb's copy has only in-frame clones and lacks some. The sample includes some 63,000 clones, about 89% of them seen just once. The length of the CDR3 is 12 residues. V lost 4 bases to trimming and J lost 7 bases; unmatched junction nucleotides: 2. Germline V lookup: CDR1 SGHTA, CDR2 FQGNSA. Material for sequencing was PBMCs. The clonotype originates from a woman aged 18 to 35 in good health and CMV-seronegative. The V and J genes are TRBV7-2 and TRBJ2-3, with 7 bases that match TRBD1. The DNA of the CDR3 is TGTGCCAGCAGCTCAGGGGGAAATACGCAGTATTTT. It encodes CASSSGGNTQYF.